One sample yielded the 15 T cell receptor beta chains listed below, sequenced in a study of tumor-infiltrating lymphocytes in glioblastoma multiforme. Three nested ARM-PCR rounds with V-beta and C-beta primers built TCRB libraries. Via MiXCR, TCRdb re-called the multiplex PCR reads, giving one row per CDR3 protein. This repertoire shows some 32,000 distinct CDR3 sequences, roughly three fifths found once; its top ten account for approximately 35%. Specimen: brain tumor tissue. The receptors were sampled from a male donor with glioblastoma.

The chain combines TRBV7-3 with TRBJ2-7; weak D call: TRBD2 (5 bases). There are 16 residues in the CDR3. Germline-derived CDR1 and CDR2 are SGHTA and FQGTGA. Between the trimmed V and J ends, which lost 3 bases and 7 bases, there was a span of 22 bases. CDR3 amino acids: CASSLWWRLGRDEQYF. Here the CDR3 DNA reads TGTGCCAGCAGCTTGTGGTGGAGACTGGGGAGAGATGAGCAGTACTTC.

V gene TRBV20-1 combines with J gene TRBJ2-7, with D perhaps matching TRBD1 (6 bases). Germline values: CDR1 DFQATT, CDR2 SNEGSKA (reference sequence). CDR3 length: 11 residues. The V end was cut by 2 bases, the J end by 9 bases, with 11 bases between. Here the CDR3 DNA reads TGCAGTGCTAGACTACAGGGTGTGCAGTACTTC. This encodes CSARLQGVQYF.

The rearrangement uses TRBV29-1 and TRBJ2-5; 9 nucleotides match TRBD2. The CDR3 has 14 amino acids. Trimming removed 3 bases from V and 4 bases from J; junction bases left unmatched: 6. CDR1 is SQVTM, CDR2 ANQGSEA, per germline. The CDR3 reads CSVETAGGSETQYF. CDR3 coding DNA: TGCAGCGTTGAGACAGCGGGGGGATCAGAGACCCAGTACTTC. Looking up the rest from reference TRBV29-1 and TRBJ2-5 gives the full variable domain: SAVISQKPSRDICQRGTSLTIQCQVDSQVTMMFWYRQQPGQSLTLIATANQGSEATYESGFVIDKFPISRPNLTFSTLTVSNMSPEDSSIYLCSVETAGGSETQYFGPGTRLLVL.

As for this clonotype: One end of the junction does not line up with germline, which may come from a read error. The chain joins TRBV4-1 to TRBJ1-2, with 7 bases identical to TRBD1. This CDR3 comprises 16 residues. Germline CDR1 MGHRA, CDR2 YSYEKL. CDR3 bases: TGCGCCAGCAGCCTAGCGTTGACAGGGCCGAACTATGGCTACACCTTT. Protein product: CASSLALTGPNYGYTF.

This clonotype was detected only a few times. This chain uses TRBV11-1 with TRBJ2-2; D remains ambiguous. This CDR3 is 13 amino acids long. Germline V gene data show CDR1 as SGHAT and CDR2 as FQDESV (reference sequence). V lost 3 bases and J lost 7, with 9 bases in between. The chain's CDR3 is CASSFQDGGELFF. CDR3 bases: TGTGCCAGCAGCTTTCAAGACGGCGGGGAGCTGTTTTTT.

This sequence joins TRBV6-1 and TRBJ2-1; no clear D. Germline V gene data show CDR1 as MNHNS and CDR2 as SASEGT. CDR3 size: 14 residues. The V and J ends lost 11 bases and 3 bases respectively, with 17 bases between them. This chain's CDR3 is CAGTRLANYNEQFF. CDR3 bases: TGTGCCGGCACGAGACTTGCGAACTACAATGAGCAGTTCTTC.

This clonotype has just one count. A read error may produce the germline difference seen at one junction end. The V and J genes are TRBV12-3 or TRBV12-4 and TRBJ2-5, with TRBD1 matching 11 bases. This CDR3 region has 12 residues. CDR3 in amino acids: CASGGTGGAQYF. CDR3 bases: TGTGCCAGCGGGGGGACAGGGGGGGCCCAATACTTC.

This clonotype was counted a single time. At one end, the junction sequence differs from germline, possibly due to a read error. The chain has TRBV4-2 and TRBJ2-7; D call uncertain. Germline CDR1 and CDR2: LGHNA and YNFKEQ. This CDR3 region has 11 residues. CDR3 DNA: TGCGCCAGCAACCGTTCCTACGAGCAGTACTTC. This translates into CASNRSYEQYF.

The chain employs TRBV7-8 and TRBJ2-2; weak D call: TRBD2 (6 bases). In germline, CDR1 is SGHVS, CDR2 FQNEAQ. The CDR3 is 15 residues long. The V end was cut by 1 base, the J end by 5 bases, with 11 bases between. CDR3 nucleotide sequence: TGTGCCAGCAGCTTAGATGGCGCGGGGACCGGGGAGCTGTTTTTT. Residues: CASSLDGAGTGELFF.

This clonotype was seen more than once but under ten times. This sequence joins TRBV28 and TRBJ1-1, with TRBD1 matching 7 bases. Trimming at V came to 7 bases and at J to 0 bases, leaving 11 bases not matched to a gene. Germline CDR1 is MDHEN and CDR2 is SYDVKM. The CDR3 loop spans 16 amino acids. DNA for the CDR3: TGTGCCAGCACTTTCCTAGGGACAGACATGAACACTGAAGCTTTCTTT. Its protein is CASTFLGTDMNTEAFF.

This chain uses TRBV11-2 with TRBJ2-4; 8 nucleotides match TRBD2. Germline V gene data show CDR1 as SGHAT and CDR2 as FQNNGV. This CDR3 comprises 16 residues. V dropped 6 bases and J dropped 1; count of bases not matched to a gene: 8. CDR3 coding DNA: TGTGCCAGCAGGGTTAGCGGGACATGGGCCAAAAACATTCAGTACTTC. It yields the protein CASRVSGTWAKNIQYF.

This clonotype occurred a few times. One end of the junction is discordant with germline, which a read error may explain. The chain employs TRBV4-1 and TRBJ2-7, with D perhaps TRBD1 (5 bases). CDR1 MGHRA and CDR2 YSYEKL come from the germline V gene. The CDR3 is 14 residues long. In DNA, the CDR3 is TGCACCAGCAGCCAGGAACGCAGGGACTACGAGCAGTACTTC. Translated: CTSSQERRDYEQYF.

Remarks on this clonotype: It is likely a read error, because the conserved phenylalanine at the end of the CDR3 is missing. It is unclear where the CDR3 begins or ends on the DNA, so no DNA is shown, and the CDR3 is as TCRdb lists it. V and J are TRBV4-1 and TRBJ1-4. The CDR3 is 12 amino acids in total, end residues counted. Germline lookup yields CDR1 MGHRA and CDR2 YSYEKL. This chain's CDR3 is CASSQVTEKLFL.

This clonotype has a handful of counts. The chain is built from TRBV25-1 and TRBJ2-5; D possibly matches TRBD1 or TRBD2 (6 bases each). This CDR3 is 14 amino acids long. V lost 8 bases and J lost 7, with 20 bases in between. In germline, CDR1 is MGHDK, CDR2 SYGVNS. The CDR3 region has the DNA TGTGCCAGCGGGGGCGGGGCGGCAGGAAGGACCCAGTACTTC. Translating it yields CASGGGAAGRTQYF.

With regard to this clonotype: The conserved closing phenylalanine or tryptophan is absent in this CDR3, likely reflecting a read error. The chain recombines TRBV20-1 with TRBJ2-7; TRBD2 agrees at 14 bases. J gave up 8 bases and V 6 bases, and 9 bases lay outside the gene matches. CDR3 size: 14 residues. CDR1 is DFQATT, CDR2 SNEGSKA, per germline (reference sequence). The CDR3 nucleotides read TGCAGTGCGCCGGGACTAGCGGGAGTTGGGAAGCAGTACTCC. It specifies CSAPGLAGVGKQYS.